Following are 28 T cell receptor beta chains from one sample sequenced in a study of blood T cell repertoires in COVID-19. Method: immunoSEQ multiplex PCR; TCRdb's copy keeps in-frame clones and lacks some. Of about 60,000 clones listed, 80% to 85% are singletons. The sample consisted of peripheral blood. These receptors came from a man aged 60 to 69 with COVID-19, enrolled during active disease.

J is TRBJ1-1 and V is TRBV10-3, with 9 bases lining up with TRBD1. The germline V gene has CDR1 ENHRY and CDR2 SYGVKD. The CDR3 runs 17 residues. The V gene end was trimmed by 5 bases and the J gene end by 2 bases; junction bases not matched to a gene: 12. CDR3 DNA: TGTGCCATCAGTTACCGAGGACAGGGGAAGTTTAACACTGAAGCTTTCTTT. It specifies CAISYRGQGKFNTEAFF.

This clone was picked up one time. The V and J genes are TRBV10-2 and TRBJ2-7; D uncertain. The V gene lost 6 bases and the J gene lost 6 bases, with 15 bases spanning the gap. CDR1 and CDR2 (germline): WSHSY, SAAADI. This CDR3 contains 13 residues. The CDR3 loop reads CASSQVLPGEQYF. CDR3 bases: TGCGCCAGCAGCCAAGTGTTGCCAGGCGAGCAGTACTTC.

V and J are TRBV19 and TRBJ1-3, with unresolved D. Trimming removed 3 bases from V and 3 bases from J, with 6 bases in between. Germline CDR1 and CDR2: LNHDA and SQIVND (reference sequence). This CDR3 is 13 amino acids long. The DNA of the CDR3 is TGTGCCAGTAGTATTCCGGTTGGAAACACCATATATTTT. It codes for CASSIPVGNTIYF.

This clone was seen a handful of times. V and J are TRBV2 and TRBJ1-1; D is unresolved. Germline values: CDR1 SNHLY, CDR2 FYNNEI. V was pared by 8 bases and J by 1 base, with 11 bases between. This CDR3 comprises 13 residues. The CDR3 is CASWVEGNTEAFF. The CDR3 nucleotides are TGTGCCAGCTGGGTCGAGGGGAACACTGAAGCTTTCTTT.

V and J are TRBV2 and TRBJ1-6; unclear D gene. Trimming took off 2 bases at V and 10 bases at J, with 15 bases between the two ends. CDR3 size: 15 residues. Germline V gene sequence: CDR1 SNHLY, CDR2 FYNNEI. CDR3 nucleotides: TGTGCCAGCAGTGAACGAGATACCAAAGTCTCACCCCTCCACTTT. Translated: CASSERDTKVSPLHF.

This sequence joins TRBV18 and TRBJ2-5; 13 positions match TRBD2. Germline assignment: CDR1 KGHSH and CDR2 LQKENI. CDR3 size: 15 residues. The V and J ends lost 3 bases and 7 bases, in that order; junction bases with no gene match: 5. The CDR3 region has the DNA TGTGCCAGCTCACCCGGACTAGCGGGGGCGGGGACCCAGTACTTC. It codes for CASSPGLAGAGTQYF.

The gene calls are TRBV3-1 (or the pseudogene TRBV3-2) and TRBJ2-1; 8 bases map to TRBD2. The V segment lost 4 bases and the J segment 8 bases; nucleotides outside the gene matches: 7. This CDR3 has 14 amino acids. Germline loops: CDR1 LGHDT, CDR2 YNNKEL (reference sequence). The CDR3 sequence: CASSLWTSRDEQFF. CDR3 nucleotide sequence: TGTGCCAGCAGCCTCTGGACTAGCCGCGATGAGCAGTTCTTC.

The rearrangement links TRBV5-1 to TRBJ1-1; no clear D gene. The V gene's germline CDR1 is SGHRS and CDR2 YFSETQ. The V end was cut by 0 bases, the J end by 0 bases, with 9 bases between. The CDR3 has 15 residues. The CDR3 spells CASSLGGGVNTEAFF. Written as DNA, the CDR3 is TGCGCCAGCAGCTTGGGCGGAGGAGTGAACACTGAAGCTTTCTTT. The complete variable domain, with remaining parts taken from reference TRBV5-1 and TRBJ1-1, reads KAGVTQTPRYLIKTRGQQVTLSCSPISGHRSVSWYQQTPGQGLQFLFEYFSETQRNKGNFPGRFSGRQFSNSRSEMNVSTLELGDSALYLCASSLGGGVNTEAFFGQGTRLTVV.

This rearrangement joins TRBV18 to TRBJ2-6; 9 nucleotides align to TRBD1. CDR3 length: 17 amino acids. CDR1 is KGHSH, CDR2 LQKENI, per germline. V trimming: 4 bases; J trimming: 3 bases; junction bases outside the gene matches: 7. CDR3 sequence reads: CASSQQGQGDGANVLTF. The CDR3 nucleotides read TGTGCCAGCTCACAACAGGGACAGGGTGATGGGGCCAACGTCCTGACTTTC.

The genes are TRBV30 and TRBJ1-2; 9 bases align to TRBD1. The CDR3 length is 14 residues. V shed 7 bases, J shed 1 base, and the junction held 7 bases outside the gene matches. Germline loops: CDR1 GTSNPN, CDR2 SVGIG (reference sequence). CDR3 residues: CASEGQGLNYGYTF. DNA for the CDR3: TGTGCCTCGGAGGGACAGGGCCTTAACTATGGCTACACCTTC.

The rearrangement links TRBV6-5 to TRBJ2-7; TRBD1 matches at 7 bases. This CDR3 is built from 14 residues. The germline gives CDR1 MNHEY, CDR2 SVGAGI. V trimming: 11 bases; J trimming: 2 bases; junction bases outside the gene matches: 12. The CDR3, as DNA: TGTGCCGTAACGCTCGGACAGGTAGCCTACGAGCAGTACTTC. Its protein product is CAVTLGQVAYEQYF.

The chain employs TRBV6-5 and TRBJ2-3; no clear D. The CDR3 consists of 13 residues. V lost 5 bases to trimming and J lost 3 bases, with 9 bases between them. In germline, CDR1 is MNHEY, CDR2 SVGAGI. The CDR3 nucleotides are TGTGCCAGCAGTCCTGACTGGACAGATACGCAGTATTTT. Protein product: CASSPDWTDTQYF.

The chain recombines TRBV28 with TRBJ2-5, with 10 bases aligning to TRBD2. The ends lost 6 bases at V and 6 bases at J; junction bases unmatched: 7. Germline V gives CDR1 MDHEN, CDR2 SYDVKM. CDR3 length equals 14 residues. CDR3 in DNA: TGTGCCAGCAGCTTAAGCGGGGGGGGTAAGACCCAGTACTTC. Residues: CASSLSGGGKTQYF.

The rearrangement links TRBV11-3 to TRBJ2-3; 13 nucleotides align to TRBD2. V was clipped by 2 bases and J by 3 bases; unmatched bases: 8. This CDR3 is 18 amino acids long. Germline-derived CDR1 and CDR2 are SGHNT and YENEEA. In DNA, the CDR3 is TGTGCCAGCAGCTTACAAACTAGCGGGGGGGCGTTAACAGATACGCAGTATTTT. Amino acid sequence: CASSLQTSGGALTDTQYF.

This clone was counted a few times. Here the CDR3 reads CASSVVQGAPLTAYNEQFF. The CDR3 bases are TGTGCCAGCAGCGTAGTACAGGGGGCCCCTCTAACTGCCTACAATGAGCAGTTCTTC. V gene TRBV9 combines with J gene TRBJ2-1; 9 bases fit TRBD1. Trimming at V came to 0 bases and at J to 2 bases, leaving 12 bases not matched to a gene. From germline, CDR1 is SGDLS and CDR2 YYNGEE. The CDR3 is 19 residues long.

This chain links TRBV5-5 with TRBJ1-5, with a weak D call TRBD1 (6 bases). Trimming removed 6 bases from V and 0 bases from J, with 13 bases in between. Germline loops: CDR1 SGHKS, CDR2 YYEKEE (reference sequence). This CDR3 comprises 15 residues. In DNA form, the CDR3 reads TGTGCCAGCACAGGGGCCCTCGCTAGCAATCAGCCCCAGCATTTT. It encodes CASTGALASNQPQHF.

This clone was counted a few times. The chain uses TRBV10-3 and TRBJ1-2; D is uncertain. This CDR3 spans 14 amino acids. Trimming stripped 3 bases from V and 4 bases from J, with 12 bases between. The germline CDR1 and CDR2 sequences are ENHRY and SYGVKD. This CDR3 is CAISESEEGYGYTF. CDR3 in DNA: TGTGCCATCAGTGAATCCGAGGAGGGCTATGGCTACACCTTC.

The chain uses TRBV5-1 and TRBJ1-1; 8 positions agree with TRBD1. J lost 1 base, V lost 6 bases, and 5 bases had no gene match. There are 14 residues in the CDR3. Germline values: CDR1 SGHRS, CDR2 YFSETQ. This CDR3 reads CASTRTGPNTEAFF. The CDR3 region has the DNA TGCGCCAGCACCCGGACAGGGCCGAACACTGAAGCTTTCTTT.

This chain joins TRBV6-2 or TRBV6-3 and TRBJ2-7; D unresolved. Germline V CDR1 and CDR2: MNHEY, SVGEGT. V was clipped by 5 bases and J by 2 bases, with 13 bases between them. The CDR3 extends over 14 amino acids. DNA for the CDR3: TGTGCCAGCAGTAAAGCCCTTTTACCCTACGAGCAGTACTTC. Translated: CASSKALLPYEQYF.

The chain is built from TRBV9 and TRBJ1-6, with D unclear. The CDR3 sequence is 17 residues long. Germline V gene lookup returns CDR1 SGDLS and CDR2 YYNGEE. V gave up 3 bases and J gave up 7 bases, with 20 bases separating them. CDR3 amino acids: CASSASKGSGGNSPLHF. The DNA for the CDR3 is TGTGCCAGCAGCGCGAGCAAGGGTTCGGGAGGGAATTCACCCCTCCACTTT. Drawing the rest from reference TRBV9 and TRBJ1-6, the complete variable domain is DSGVTQTPKHLITATGQRVTLRCSPRSGDLSVYWYQQSLDQGLQFLIQYYNGEERAKGNILERFSAQQFPDLHSELNLSSLELGDSALYFCASSASKGSGGNSPLHFGNGTRLTVT.

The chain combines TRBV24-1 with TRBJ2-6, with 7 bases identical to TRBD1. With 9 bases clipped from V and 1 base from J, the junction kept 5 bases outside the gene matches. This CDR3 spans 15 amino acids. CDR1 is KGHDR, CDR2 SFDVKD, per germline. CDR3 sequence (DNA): TGTGCCACCTCCGGGACAGCTTCTGGGGCCAACGTCCTGACTTTC. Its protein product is CATSGTASGANVLTF.

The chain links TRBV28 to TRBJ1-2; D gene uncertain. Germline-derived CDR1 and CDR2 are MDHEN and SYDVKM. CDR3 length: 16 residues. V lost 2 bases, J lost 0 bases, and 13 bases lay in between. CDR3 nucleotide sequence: TGTGCCAGCAGTTTACCTCCCAGGCAGTCTAACTATGGCTACACCTTC. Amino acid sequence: CASSLPPRQSNYGYTF.

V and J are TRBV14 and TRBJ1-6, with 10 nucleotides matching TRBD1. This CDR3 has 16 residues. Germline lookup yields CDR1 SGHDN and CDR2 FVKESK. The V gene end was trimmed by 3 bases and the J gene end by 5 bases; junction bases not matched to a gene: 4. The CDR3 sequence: CASSHLDRGDNSPLHF. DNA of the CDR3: TGTGCCAGCAGCCATTTGGACAGGGGGGATAATTCACCCCTCCACTTT.

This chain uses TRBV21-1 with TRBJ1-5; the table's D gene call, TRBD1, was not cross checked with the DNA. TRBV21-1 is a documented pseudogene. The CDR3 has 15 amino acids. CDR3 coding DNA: TGTGCCAGCAACATAGGACACAATAGCAATCAGCCCCAGCATTTT. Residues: CASNIGHNSNQPQHF.

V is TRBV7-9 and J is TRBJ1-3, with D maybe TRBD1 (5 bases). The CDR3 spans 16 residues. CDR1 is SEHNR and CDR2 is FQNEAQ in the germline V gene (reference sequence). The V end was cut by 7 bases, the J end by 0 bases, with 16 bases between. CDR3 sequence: CASNHRGLSSGNTIYF. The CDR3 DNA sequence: TGTGCCAGCAACCATAGGGGACTGAGCTCTGGAAACACCATATATTTT. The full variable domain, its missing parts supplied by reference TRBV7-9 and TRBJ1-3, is DTGVSQNPRHKITKRGQNVTFRCDPISEHNRLYWYRQTLGQGPEFLTYFQNEAQLEKSRLLSDRFSAERPKGSFSTLEIQRTEQGDSAMYLCASNHRGLSSGNTIYFGEGSWLTVV.

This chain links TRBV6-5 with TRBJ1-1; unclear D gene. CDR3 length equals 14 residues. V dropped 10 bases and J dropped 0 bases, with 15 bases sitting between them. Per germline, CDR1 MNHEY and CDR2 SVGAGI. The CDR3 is CATGKGSLNTEAFF. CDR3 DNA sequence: TGTGCCACGGGAAAGGGTTCCTTGAACACTGAAGCTTTCTTT.

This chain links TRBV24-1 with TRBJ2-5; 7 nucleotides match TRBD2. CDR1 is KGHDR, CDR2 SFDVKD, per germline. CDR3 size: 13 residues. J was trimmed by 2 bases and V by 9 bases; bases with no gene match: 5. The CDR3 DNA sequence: TGTGCCACCCAGCGGGACCCACAAGAGACCCAGTACTTC. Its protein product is CATQRDPQETQYF.

CDR3 amino acids: CSVATQGAGANVLTF. The CDR3 bases are TGCAGCGTTGCAACCCAGGGGGCTGGGGCCAACGTCCTGACTTTC. This sequence joins TRBV29-1 and TRBJ2-6, with 7 positions matching TRBD1. The germline V gene encodes CDR1 SQVTM and CDR2 ANQGSEA. The CDR3 loop spans 15 amino acids. Losses at the gene ends were 4 bases for V and 2 bases for J; bases not matched to a gene: 5.